This entry features one T cell receptor (beta chain) sequence. These data come from a study of blood T cell repertoires in COVID-19. At the level of the study: Material from acute and convalescent COVID-19 was sourced from the United States, Italy and Spain.

This CDR3 spans 17 amino acids. Trimming left V 0 bases short and J 0 bases short, with 12 bases between. The germline V gene encodes CDR1 MNHNS and CDR2 SASEGT. Profiled with immunoSEQ multiplex PCR; TCRdb holds only in-frame clones, not every one. This sample carries 50,000 to 70,000 clones, approximately 92% of them seen once, and the ten largest clones take around a tenth. Input material: peripheral blood. This chain uses TRBV6-1 with TRBJ2-1; D might be TRBD2 (5 bases). The source of this sequence is a woman older than 75 with active COVID-19. The CDR3: CASSEAKGRGSYNEQFF. The CDR3 nucleotides read TGTGCCAGCAGTGAAGCGAAGGGTCGGGGCTCCTACAATGAGCAGTTCTTC.